These T cell receptor beta chains were read from a single sample in a study of beta chain features in type 1 diabetes. The assay was immunoSEQ multiplex PCR, and TCRdb's table has in-frame clones only and misses some. The sample yields over 600,000 clones, around 12% seen once. The sequenced material came from naive CD4+ T cells from blood. Every receptor here comes from a man aged 25 to 40 with type 1 diabetes. Both conserved end residues are part of each CDR3. Each record gives: clone size, D gene, J gene, V gene, CDR3 DNA, CDR3 protein. D genes are given only for firm matches. Size is omitted from some rows. Given values are once, few, many or a class for expanded clones.

>NA|NA|TRBJ2-7|TRBV2
TGTGCCAGCAGTGAAGCGCTTGAGATTCCGCAGTACTTC
CASSEALEIPQYF
>few|NA|TRBJ1-5|TRBV28
TGTGCCAGCAGTTTACCGACAGAGAATAGCAATCAGCCCCAGCATTTT
CASSLPTENSNQPQHF
>few|NA|TRBJ1-2|TRBV18
TGTGCCAGCTCACTTGACAAATCCTATGGCTACACCTTC
CASSLDKSYGYTF
>NA|NA|TRBJ1-1|TRBV18
TGTGCCAGCTCAGAATTACCGAACACTGAAGCTTTCTTT
CASSELPNTEAFF
>few|TRBD2|TRBJ2-5|TRBV5-4
TGTGCCAGCAGCTCCAACGGACTAGCGGGGGGCACGGAGACCCAGTACTTC
CASSSNGLAGGTETQYF
>few|TRBD1|TRBJ1-2|TRBV4-3
TGCGCCAGCAGCCAGGACCACCGGGACAGGGTAGACTATGGCTACACCTTC
CASSQDHRDRVDYGYTF
>NA|NA|TRBJ2-3|TRBV5-1
TGCGCCAGCAGCTTCGGTAGCACAGATACGCAGTATTTT
CASSFGSTDTQYF
>NA|NA|TRBJ2-2|TRBV9
TGTGCCAGCAGCCCCAGCTGGGTCGACGGGGAGCTGTTTTTT
CASSPSWVDGELFF
>few|NA|TRBJ2-1|TRBV10-3
TGTGCCATCAGGATTACTCTGAGAAACAATGAGCAGTTCTTC
CAIRITLRNNEQFF
>NA|TRBD1|TRBJ1-1|TRBV27
TGTGCCAGCGCTTTTGATGGACAGGGGAGGACTGAAGCTTTCTTT
CASAFDGQGRTEAFF
>NA|NA|TRBJ2-6|TRBV30
TGTGCCTGGAGTCAATCTGGGGCCAACGTCCTGACTTTC
CAWSQSGANVLTF
>few|TRBD1|TRBJ1-4|TRBV7-9
TGTGCCAGCAGCTTGAGGACAGGGAGAGGGGAAAAACTGTTTTTT
CASSLRTGRGEKLFF
>NA|NA|TRBJ1-6|TRBV30
TGTGCCTGGAGTGTACGAAGGGGCGCTAGTGATATTGATTCACCCCTCCACTTT
CAWSVRRGASDIDSPLHF
>few|TRBD1|TRBJ1-5|TRBV7-2
TGTGCCAGCAGCTTAAGAGCTTCAGCCAGGGGGAGCCAGCCCCAGCATTTT
CASSLRASARGSQPQHF
>few|NA|TRBJ2-1|TRBV21-1
TGTGCCAGCAGCAAAGACAGCTCCCCCTCCTACAATGAGCAGTTCTTC
CASSKDSSPSYNEQFF
>few|TRBD2|TRBJ2-7|TRBV5-1
TGCGCCAGCAGCTCACCCCCGGGACTAGCCATCGACGAGCAGTACTTC
CASSSPPGLAIDEQYF
>NA|NA|TRBJ2-2|TRBV11-1
TGTGCCAGCAGCCCTGGGCCGAACACCGGGGAGCTGTTTTTT
CASSPGPNTGELFF
>NA|TRBD2|TRBJ2-5|TRBV14
TGTGCCAGCAGCCCGCGGGGGGAGACCCAGTACTTC
CASSPRGETQYF
>few|NA|TRBJ1-1|TRBV9
TGTGCCAGCAGCGTAGCGGCAGGGGTCGAAGCTTTCTTT
CASSVAAGVEAFF
>NA|NA|TRBJ1-6|TRBV6-5
TGTGCCAGCAGTTACCGAGATTCACCCCTCCACTTT
CASSYRDSPLHF
>few|NA|TRBJ1-2|TRBV13
TGTGCCAGCAGCTCCCGGACAGCCTATGGCTACACCTTC
CASSSRTAYGYTF
>few|NA|TRBJ1-5|TRBV18
TGTGCCAGCTCACAAGGTAGCAATCAGCCCCAGCATTTT
CASSQGSNQPQHF
>few|NA|TRBJ2-1|TRBV9
TGTGCCAGCAGCGTCGGCGGGTACTCCTACAATGAGCAGTTCTTC
CASSVGGYSYNEQFF
>NA|NA|TRBJ2-7|TRBV25-1
TGTGCCAGCACTATAGACATCCTTTTCTCCTACGAGCAGTACTTC
CASTIDILFSYEQYF
>few|TRBD2|TRBJ2-3|TRBV5-4
TGTGCCAGCAGATCTAGCGGGGGCCCAGATACGCAGTATTTT
CASRSSGGPDTQYF
>NA|NA|TRBJ1-4|TRBV5-6
TGTGCCAGCAGCCGAGGAAAGACAAATGAAAAACTGTTTTTT
CASSRGKTNEKLFF
>few|NA|TRBJ2-1|TRBV20-1
TGCAGTGCTAGAGACAGGGTCGGGCAGTTCTTC
CSARDRVGQFF
>NA|NA|TRBJ2-1|TRBV28
TGTGCCAGCAGTTTCAGGCAGGGGCGTGAGCAGTTCTTC
CASSFRQGREQFF
>NA|NA|TRBJ2-5|TRBV4-1
TGCGCCAGCAGCCTGACAGACCAAGAGACCCAGTACTTC
CASSLTDQETQYF
>NA|NA|TRBJ2-7|TRBV30
TGTGCCTGGAGTTTTCAGGGGACGGGTGAGCAGTACTTC
CAWSFQGTGEQYF
>NA|TRBD1|TRBJ2-7|TRBV5-1
TGCGCCAGCAGATTGGGGACAGGACTCTACGAGCAGTACTTC
CASRLGTGLYEQYF
>few|TRBD1|TRBJ2-7|TRBV7-9
TGTGCCAGCAGACGTGGGGACAGGGGCTACGAGCAGTACTTC
CASRRGDRGYEQYF
>NA|NA|TRBJ1-2|TRBV4-1
TGCGCCAGCAGCCAAGAGGACTATGGCTACACCTTC
CASSQEDYGYTF
>NA|NA|TRBJ2-7|TRBV30
TGTGCCTGGAACCGGGCTCCCTACGAGCAGTACTTC
CAWNRAPYEQYF
>NA|NA|TRBJ2-7|TRBV2
TGTGCCAGCAGTGTTGCCTACGAGCAGTACTTC
CASSVAYEQYF
>NA|TRBD1|TRBJ2-7|TRBV29-1
TGCAGCGTTGACTCGGGACAGGGGGATTACGAGCAGTACTTC
CSVDSGQGDYEQYF
>NA|NA|TRBJ1-6|TRBV4-3
TGCGCCAGCAGCCAAGATTTGGCAGGGGTAATTTCACCCCTCCACTTT
CASSQDLAGVISPLHF
>few|NA|TRBJ2-1|TRBV5-1
TGCGCCAGCAGCTTGGCAGGAGTTCTAAATGAGCAGTTCTTC
CASSLAGVLNEQFF